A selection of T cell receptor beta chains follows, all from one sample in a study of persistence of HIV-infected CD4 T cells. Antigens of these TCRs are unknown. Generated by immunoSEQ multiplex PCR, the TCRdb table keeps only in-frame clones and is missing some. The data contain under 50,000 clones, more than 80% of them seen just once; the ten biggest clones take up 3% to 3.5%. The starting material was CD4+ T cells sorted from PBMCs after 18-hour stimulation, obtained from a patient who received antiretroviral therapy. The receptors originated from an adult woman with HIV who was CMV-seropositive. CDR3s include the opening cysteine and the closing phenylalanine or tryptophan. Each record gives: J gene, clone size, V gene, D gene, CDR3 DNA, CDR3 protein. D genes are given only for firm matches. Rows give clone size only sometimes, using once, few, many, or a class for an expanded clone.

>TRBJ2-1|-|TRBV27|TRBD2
TGTGCCAGCGGAACTAGCGGGAGTTTGGGTGAGCAGTTCTTC
CASGTSGSLGEQFF
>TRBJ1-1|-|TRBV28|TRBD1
TGTGCCAGCAGGACCACAGGGGAAAACACTGAAGCTTTCTTT
CASRTTGENTEAFF
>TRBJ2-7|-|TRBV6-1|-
TGTGCCAGCAGTGAACGAGAAAGAGTCAAGCAGTACTTC
CASSERERVKQYF
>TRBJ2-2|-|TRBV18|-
TGTGCCAGCTCACCGTTCGCGAACACCGGGGAGCTGTTTTTT
CASSPFANTGELFF
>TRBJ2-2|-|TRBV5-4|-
TGTGCCAGCAGCCCAGACAAGGGGGGGAACACCGGGGAGCTGTTTTTT
CASSPDKGGNTGELFF
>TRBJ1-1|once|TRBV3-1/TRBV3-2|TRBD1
TGTGCCAGCAGTACGACAGGGGGCACTGAAGCTTTCTTT
CASSTTGGTEAFF
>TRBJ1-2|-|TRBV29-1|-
TGCAGCGTTGGGCGGCAGGGGCATGGCTACACCTTC
CSVGRQGHGYTF
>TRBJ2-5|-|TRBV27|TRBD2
TGTGCCAGCAGTTTATTGGGACTAGCGGGAGGGGAAGTCCAAGAGACCCAGTACTTC
CASSLLGLAGGEVQETQYF
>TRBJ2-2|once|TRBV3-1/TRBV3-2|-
TGTGCCAGCAGCCAAGGGGGTAACACCGGGGAGCTGTTTTTT
CASSQGGNTGELFF
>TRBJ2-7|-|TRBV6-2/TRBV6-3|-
TGTGCCAGCAGCTCCCTGACGCCGAGCTCCTACGAGCAGTACTTC
CASSSLTPSSYEQYF
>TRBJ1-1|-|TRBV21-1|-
TGTGCCAGCAGCTCCGGGACAGGGAACACTGAAGCTTTCTTT
CASSSGTGNTEAFF
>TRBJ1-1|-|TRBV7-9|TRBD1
TGTGCCAGCAGATCCGGGACAGGGAGTAACACTGAAGCTTTCTTT
CASRSGTGSNTEAFF
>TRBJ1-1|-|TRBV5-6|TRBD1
TGTGCCAGCAGTTCAACAGGGGGTGAAGCTTTCTTT
CASSSTGGEAFF
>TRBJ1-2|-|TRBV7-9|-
TGTGCCAGCAGCTCCGGCGCAGGCAGTAACTATGGCTACACCTTC
CASSSGAGSNYGYTF
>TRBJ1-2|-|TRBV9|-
TGTGCCAGCAGCGGGGACGGACTACGACCTTTCTATGGCTACACCTTC
CASSGDGLRPFYGYTF
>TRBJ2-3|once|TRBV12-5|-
TGTGCTAGTGGAGCCCTACTCAGGGGTTTCGACACAGATACGCAGTATTTT
CASGALLRGFDTDTQYF
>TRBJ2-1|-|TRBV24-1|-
TGTGCCACCAGTGAGAGGGCCTACAATGAGCAGTTCTTC
CATSERAYNEQFF
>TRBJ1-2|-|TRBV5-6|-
TGTGCCAGCAGCATGGACCTGAACTATGGCTACACCTTC
CASSMDLNYGYTF
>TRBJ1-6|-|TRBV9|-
TGTGCCAGCAGCCTTGACAGGATGAATTCACCCCTCCACTTT
CASSLDRMNSPLHF
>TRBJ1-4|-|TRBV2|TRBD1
TGTGCCAGCCAGGGGGTCCTAACTAATGAAAAACTGTTTTTT
CASQGVLTNEKLFF
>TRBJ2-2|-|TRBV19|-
TGTGCCAGTAGTATGGTCCCGGGAACCGGGGAGCTGTTTTTT
CASSMVPGTGELFF
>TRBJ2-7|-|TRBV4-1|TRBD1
TGCGCCAGCAGCCAAGACAACCAGGGGACAGGTCTCTACGAGCAGTACTTC
CASSQDNQGTGLYEQYF
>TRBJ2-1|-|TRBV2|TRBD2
TGTGCCAGCAGTCTAGGACTAGCGGGAACTTACAATGAGCAGTTCTTC
CASSLGLAGTYNEQFF
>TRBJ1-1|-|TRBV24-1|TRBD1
TGTGCCACCAGTGAACTGACAGGGAGAGCTTTCTTT
CATSELTGRAFF
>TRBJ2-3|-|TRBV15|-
TGTGCCACCAGCAGAGCCCTTCGCTTCGGGTTCGATACGCAGTATTTT
CATSRALRFGFDTQYF
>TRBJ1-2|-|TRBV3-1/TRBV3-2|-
TGTGCCAGCAGCCAAGGGGTAGGGAACTATGGCTACACCTTC
CASSQGVGNYGYTF
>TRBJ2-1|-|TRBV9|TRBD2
TGTGCCAGCAGCCCTGGACTAGCGGAGTACAATGAGCAGTTCTTC
CASSPGLAEYNEQFF
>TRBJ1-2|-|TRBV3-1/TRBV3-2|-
TGTGCCAGCAGCCAAGATCGATATAGCACCTTC
CASSQDRYSTF
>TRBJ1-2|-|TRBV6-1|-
TGTGCCAGCAGTGAAGCAGGGGACTATGGCTACACCTTC
CASSEAGDYGYTF
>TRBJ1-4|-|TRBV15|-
TGTGCCACCAGCAGGGACCCCTACCTAGAAAATGAAAAACTGTTTTTT
CATSRDPYLENEKLFF
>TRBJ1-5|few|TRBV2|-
TGTGCCAGCACAGACCCCAATCAGCCCCAGCATTTT
CASTDPNQPQHF
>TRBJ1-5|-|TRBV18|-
TGTGCCAGCTCACCAGGGGGACGCAATCAGCCCCAGCATTTT
CASSPGGRNQPQHF
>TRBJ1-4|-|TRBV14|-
TGTGCCAGCAGCCAAGGAGAGCGGTTTCCTCTGGTTTTT
CASSQGERFPLVF
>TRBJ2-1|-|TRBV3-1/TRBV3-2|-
TGTGCCAGCAGCCAAGGAGCGACAGCAAATGAGCAGTTCTTC
CASSQGATANEQFF
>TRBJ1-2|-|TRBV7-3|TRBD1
TGTGCCAGCAGCTTAGGGACAGGGAACGGCTACACCTTC
CASSLGTGNGYTF
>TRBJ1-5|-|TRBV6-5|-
TGTGCCAGCAGTTACCGGGAGGGCAATCAGCCCCAGCATTTT
CASSYREGNQPQHF
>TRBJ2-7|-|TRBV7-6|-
TGTGCCAGCAGCCCCTCCGTGTACGAGCAGTACTTC
CASSPSVYEQYF
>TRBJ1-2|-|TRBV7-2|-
TGTGCCAGCAGCTTGCGGGACTTAAGGGGCTACACCTTC
CASSLRDLRGYTF
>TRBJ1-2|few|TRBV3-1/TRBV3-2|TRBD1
TGTGCCAGCAGGCAACAGGGGGGGAACTATGGCTACACCTTC
CASRQQGGNYGYTF
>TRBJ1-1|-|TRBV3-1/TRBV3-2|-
TGTGCCAGCAGCCAACTACAGGGGAACACTGAAGCTTTCTTT
CASSQLQGNTEAFF
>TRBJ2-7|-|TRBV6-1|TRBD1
TGTGCCAGCAGTGAGGAGGACAGGGGGTACGAGCAGTACTTC
CASSEEDRGYEQYF
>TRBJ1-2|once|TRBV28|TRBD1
TGTGCCAGCAGACCACAGGGGACCTATGGCTACACCTTC
CASRPQGTYGYTF
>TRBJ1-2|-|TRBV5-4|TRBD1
TGTGCCAGCAGCCCCGGACAGGGGGCGGTTTCGATAGGTGGCTACACCTTC
CASSPGQGAVSIGGYTF
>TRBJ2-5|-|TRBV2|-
TGTGCCAGCAGTAGACAGGGAGGCTTCGGAACGGAGACCCAGTACTTC
CASSRQGGFGTETQYF
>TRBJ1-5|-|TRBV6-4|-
TGTGCCAGCAGTGTACAATCGGGGGATCAGCCCCAGCATTTT
CASSVQSGDQPQHF
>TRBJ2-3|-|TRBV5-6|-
TGTGCCAGCAGCTTAGGAGGTAGCACAGATACGCAGTATTTT
CASSLGGSTDTQYF
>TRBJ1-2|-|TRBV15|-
TGTGCCACCAGCAGAGGAGATCTGGGCTATGGCTACACCTTC
CATSRGDLGYGYTF
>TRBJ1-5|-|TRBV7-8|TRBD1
TGTGCCAGCAGCCCCAGGGGACAGGGCGGTCAGCCCCAGCATTTT
CASSPRGQGGQPQHF
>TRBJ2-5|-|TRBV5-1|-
TGCGCCAGCAGCTTGAATGTTGGAGAGACCCAGTACTTC
CASSLNVGETQYF
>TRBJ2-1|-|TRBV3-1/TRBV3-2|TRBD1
TGTGCCAGCAAACCTGGGACAGGGGTTTACAATGAGCAGTTCTTC
CASKPGTGVYNEQFF